This T cell receptor beta chain comes out of a study of tumor and adjacent non-tumor tissue in lung cancer. The overall study: Stage I to III disease affected 10 men and roughly five women aged roughly 30 to 80. About 4.17 million productive TCRbeta reads were obtained per sample on average.

RNA was extracted from bulk tissue without any cell sorting. More than 3 cm separated this lung sample from the edge of the tumor. Whole-study findings and limits: Top 100 clones took a larger repertoire share in normal lung.

A modified ARM-PCR protocol with three rounds of nested PCR amplified TCRbeta. TCRdb passed the multiplex PCR reads through MiXCR, listing each CDR3 protein once. The table includes tens of thousands of distinct CDR3 sequences, approximately 68% detected once. This clonotype showed up just a few times. What it binds is not known. Germline lookup yields CDR1 DFQATT and CDR2 SNEGSKA (reference sequence). The CDR3 has 15 amino acids. J was trimmed by 2 bases and V by 5 bases; bases with no gene match: 12. The chain carries TRBV20-1 and TRBJ2-7, with 7 bases matching TRBD2. Sequences were obtained from distant non-tumor lung tissue. This clonotype was sampled from a woman in her forties or fifties with non-small cell lung cancer. This CDR3 reads CSADPRASGTYEQYF. As DNA, the CDR3 is TGCAGTGCTGATCCTAGGGCTAGCGGCACCTACGAGCAGTACTTC.